This T cell receptor beta chain was retrieved from a study of shared T cell receptors in the human thymus (dated by TCRdb to 2020 to 2022). Notes on the research overall: The study examined how self-reactive, shared T-cell receptor alpha chains are generated in the human thymus.

At the junction V is shortened by 1 base and J by 4 bases; bases outside the gene matches: 3. Taken from the germline V gene (reference sequence), the CDR1 and CDR2 loops are SEHNR and FQNEAQ. Measured from the cysteine to the phenylalanine, the CDR3 is 14 residues long. Only the CDR3 DNA is retained, 42 bases long and in frame from the first base. About this clone itself: Its antigen remains unidentified. No much larger clone exists at a distance of one base, and base qualities are not known.

The library relied on the immunoSEQ multiplex PCR assay. TCRdb holds this immuneACCESS table with in-frame rearrangements only. Some clones are missing; in checked studies, unresolved V genes explain under half, and the rest has no known cause. In this sample the table shows some 700,000 clones, 70% to 90% of which occur a single time. The top ten hold 0.01% of the sample. The same data also went into a second study, on human thymus T cells. As described in the second report: Donors were immunologically healthy infants undergoing open corrective cardiac surgery for congenital heart defects in Finland. The thymus tissue came from surgical resects taken out during corrective cardiac surgery. Usage of V and J gene segments appeared to be biased in both the thymic and the peripheral blood repertoires. The related research reported highly overlapping thymic TCR repertoires among unrelated individuals. The study characterized TCR alpha and beta repertoires from under ten infant thymus samples and a few related peripheral blood samples. Donor ages ranging from roughly 7 to 250 days were recorded, and roughly six male and a couple of female infants were included in the cohort. Thymocytes were mechanically released from the tissue and were stored as pellets of roughly 9-33 million cells at -70 degrees C. A QIAsymphony instrument was used to extract genomic DNA from the frozen cell pellets. TCRB and TCRAD loci were amplified from a standardized quantity of quality-controlled genomic DNA using the immunoSEQ multiplex PCR assay. The amplicons covered the V(D)J region and were long enough to include the CDR3 and to identify the V and J genes. Through the commercial immunoSEQ service, the amplicons were sequenced on an Illumina platform. Primer bias and sequencing errors were corrected as previously described, and TCRAD and TCRB definitions were based on the IMGT database. The repertoires were analysed using immunoSEQ Analyzer 3.0 and VDJTools for basic statistics, V/J segment usage, diversity estimates, rarefaction and pairwise overlap. Chao1, ChaoE, Efron-Thisted, Shannon and inverse Simpson indices were used to estimate diversity, which was also estimated on datasets down-sampled to the smallest sample. For repertoire overlap, CDR3 nucleotide sequence, V gene and J gene had to match strictly, and clustering was done by Jaccard-based multidimensional scaling. On average, approximately 860,000 unique TCRB clonotypes were obtained from thymus samples, compared with approximately 84,000 from blood samples.

The source is a boy under three years old with a congenital heart defect. Donor details come from another sample of the same person, matched by shared clones. The V and J genes are TRBV7-9 and TRBJ1-2; the central 7 bases match TRBD1. The sequenced sample consisted of thymocytes. The CDR3 here reads CASSLVWDSYGYTF. The DNA sequence is TGTGCCAGCAGCTTAGTGTGGGACAGCTATGGCTACACCTTC.